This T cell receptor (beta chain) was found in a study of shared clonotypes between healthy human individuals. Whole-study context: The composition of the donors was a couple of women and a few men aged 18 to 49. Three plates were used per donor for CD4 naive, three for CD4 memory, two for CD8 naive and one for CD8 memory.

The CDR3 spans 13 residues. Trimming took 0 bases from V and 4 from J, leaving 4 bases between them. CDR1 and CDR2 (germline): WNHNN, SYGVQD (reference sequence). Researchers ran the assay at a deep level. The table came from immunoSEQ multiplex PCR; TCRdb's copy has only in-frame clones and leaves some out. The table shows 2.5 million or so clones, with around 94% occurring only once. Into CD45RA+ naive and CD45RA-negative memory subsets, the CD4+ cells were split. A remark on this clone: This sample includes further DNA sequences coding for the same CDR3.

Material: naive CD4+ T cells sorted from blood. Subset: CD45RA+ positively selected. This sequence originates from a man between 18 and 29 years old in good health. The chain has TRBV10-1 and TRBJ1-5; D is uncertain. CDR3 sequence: CASSESTNQPQHF. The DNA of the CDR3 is TGCGCCAGCAGTGAGTCGACGAATCAGCCCCAGCATTTT.